One sample yielded the 12 T cell receptor beta chains listed below, sequenced in a study of cytomegalovirus exposure and HLA in healthy donors. PCR involved 60 Vbeta and 13 Jbeta primers. TCRdb keeps only in-frame clones here, not all; method: immunoSEQ multiplex PCR. The repertoire holds 150,000 to 200,000 clones, roughly 80% seen once, with about 2.9% in the top ten. Material: PBMCs. All receptors derive from a female donor in good health and CMV-seronegative.

The chain combines TRBV7-9 with TRBJ2-3, with D tentatively TRBD2 (6 bases). V was clipped by 5 bases and J by 4 bases, with 19 bases between them. The CDR3 is 16 residues long. CDR1 is SEHNR and CDR2 is FQNEAQ in the germline V gene (reference sequence). CDR3 DNA: TGTGCCAGCAGCGGCCGCGAGCGGGCTAGCGCAGATACGCAGTATTTT. It is translated as CASSGRERASADTQYF.

This clone was detected a few times. The chain carries TRBV19 and TRBJ2-7; 8 bases are shared with TRBD1. Per the germline V gene, CDR1 is LNHDA and CDR2 is SQIVND (reference sequence). CDR3 length: 12 amino acids. Losses at the gene ends were 6 bases for V and 5 bases for J; bases not matched to a gene: 3. The CDR3, as DNA: TGTGCCAGTAGGGACAGGGTGCACGAGCAGTACTTC. This encodes CASRDRVHEQYF.

This clone was counted once. The J gene is TRBJ1-2, the V gene TRBV19; 7 bases map to TRBD1. CDR3 size: 13 residues. Germline V gives CDR1 LNHDA, CDR2 SQIVND (reference sequence). The J segment lost 4 bases and the V segment lost 4 bases, leaving 3 bases of the junction unmatched. CDR3 coding DNA: TGTGCCAGTAGTACCCAGGGGGGCTATGGCTACACCTTC. It specifies CASSTQGGYGYTF.

The rearrangement links TRBV7-2 to TRBJ1-5; D perhaps matches TRBD1 (6 bases). V was shortened by 5 bases and J by 5 bases, with 19 bases between the two germline ends. This CDR3 has 16 amino acids. From germline, CDR1 is SGHTA and CDR2 FQGNSA. CDR3 in amino acids: CASSRGTSLGDQPQHF. DNA for the CDR3: TGTGCCAGCAGCCGAGGGACATCCTTGGGGGATCAGCCCCAGCATTTT.

This clone was seen once. The genes are TRBV28 and TRBJ2-3; 7 bases are shared with TRBD2. CDR1 is MDHEN, CDR2 SYDVKM, per germline. The CDR3 loop spans 15 amino acids. V gave up 6 bases and J gave up 7 bases; unmatched junction bases: 13. The CDR3 coding sequence is TGTGCCAGCAGCCCCCCGGGGCGGGAGTATTATACGCAGTATTTT. Its protein is CASSPPGREYYTQYF.

The chain combines TRBV5-1 with TRBJ1-1; D is unresolved. Per germline, CDR1 SGHRS and CDR2 YFSETQ. V was trimmed by 0 bases and J by 1 base, leaving 7 bases between them. This CDR3 contains 14 residues. CDR3 loop: CASSLGQSNTEAFF. CDR3 bases: TGCGCCAGCAGCTTGGGGCAGTCGAACACTGAAGCTTTCTTT.

This clone was seen once. The rearrangement links TRBV30 to TRBJ1-4, with no clear D. V was pared by 2 bases and J by 3 bases, with 13 bases between. Looked up from germline, CDR1 is GTSNPN and CDR2 is SVGIG (reference sequence). CDR3 length: 15 amino acids. This chain's CDR3 is CAWSLAGLPNEKLFF. The CDR3 DNA reads TGTGCCTGGAGTTTGGCAGGTTTGCCTAATGAAAAACTGTTTTTT.

This clone was seen a few times. The rearrangement uses TRBV6-5 and TRBJ2-7; possible D gene TRBD1, 5 bases. This CDR3 region has 14 residues. V dropped 4 bases and J dropped 4 bases, with 14 bases sitting between them. Germline assignment: CDR1 MNHEY and CDR2 SVGAGI. CDR3 DNA sequence: TGTGCCAGCAGTTCCCTCCCCGACAGATACGAGCAGTACTTC. As protein: CASSSLPDRYEQYF.

The rearrangement uses TRBV4-1 and TRBJ1-1, with D unresolved. Germline V lookup: CDR1 MGHRA, CDR2 YSYEKL. This CDR3 spans 16 amino acids. Trimming took 3 bases from V and 2 from J, leaving 16 bases between them. CDR3 sequence (DNA): TGCGCCAGCAGCCACCTTGGGGAGGGCGGAAACACTGAAGCTTTCTTT. This encodes CASSHLGEGGNTEAFF.

The genes are TRBV7-8 and TRBJ2-5, with D possibly TRBD1 on 5 matching bases. The V gene's germline CDR1 is SGHVS and CDR2 FQNEAQ. Trimming left V 5 bases short and J 6 bases short, with 19 bases between. This CDR3 contains 15 residues. This chain's CDR3 is CASSAPRQGGKTQYF. The DNA of the CDR3 is TGTGCCAGCAGCGCACCCCGGCAGGGTGGTAAGACCCAGTACTTC. Full variable domain (outside the CDR3, taken from reference TRBV7-8 and TRBJ2-5): GAGVSQSPRYKVAKRGQDVALRCDPISGHVSLFWYQQALGQGPEFLTYFQNEAQLDKSGLPSDRFFAERPEGSVSTLKIQRTQQEDSAVYLCASSAPRQGGKTQYFGPGTRLLVL.

The chain employs TRBV5-8 and TRBJ2-7, with 10 bases aligning to TRBD1. V dropped 4 bases and J dropped 5; count of bases not matched to a gene: 9. This CDR3 contains 15 residues. Germline V gene lookup returns CDR1 SGHTS and CDR2 YDEGEE. CDR3 DNA: TGTGCCAGCAGCGCACCGGGACAGGGGATCAACGAGCAGTACTTC. The encoded protein is CASSAPGQGINEQYF.

The chain is built from TRBV2 and TRBJ1-2; 10 nucleotides line up with TRBD1. The germline gives CDR1 SNHLY, CDR2 FYNNEI. This CDR3 has 12 amino acids. Germline trimming cut 1 base from V and 14 bases from J; bases unmatched to any gene: 4. In DNA form, the CDR3 reads TGTGCCAGCAGTGAAGAAAGGGGACAGGGGACCTTC. Translating gives CASSEERGQGTF.